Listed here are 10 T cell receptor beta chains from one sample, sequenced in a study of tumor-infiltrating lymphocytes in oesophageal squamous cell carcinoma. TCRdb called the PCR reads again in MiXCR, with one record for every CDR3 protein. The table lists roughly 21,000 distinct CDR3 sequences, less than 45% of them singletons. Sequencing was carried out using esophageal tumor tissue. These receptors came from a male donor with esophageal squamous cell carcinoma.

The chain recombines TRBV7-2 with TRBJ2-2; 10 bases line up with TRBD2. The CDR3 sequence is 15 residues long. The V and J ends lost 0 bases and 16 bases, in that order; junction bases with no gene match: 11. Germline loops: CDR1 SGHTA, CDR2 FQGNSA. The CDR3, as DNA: TGTGCCAGCAGCTTAGCCATTGGACTAGCGGAAGTGGGGTTTTTT. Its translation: CASSLAIGLAEVGFF.

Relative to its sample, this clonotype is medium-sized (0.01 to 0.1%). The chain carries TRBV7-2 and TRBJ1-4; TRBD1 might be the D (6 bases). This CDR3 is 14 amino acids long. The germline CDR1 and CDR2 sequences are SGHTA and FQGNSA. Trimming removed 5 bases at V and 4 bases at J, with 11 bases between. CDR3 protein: CASSRGQFNEKLFF. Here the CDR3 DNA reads TGTGCCAGCAGCCGAGGACAGTTTAATGAAAAACTGTTTTTT.

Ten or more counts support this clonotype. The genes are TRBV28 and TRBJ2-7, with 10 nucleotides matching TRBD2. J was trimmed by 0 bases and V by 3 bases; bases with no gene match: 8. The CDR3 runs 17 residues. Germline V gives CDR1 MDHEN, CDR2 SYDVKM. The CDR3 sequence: CASSLEPGLALSYEQYF. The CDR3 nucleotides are TGTGCCAGCAGTTTGGAACCGGGACTAGCGCTCTCCTACGAGCAGTACTTC.

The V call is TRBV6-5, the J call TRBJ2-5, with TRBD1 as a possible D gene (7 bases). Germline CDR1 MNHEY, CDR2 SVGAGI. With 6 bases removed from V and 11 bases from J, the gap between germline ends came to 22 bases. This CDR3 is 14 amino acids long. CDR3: CASRRGAGGREQYF. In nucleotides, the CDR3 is TGTGCCAGCAGGCGTGGGGCAGGGGGACGGGAGCAGTACTTC.

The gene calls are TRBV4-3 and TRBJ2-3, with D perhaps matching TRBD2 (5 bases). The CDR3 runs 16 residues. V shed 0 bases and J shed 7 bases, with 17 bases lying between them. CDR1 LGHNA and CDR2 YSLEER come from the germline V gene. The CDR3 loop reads CASSQDRAVPGNTQYF. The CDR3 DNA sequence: TGCGCCAGCAGCCAAGATCGAGCGGTCCCTGGAAATACGCAGTATTTT.

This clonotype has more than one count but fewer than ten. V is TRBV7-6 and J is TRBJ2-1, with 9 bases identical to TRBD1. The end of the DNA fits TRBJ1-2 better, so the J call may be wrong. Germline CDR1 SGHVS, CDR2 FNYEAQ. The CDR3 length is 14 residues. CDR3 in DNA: TGTGCCAGCAGCTTGGGACAGGGTGGCTATGGCTACACCTTC. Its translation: CASSLGQGGYGYTF.

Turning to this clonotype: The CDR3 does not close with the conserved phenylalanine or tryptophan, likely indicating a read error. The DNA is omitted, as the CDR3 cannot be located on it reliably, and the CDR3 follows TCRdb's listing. CDR3: CATSGASRNKRPSTSGQ. This chain connects TRBV24-1 to TRBJ1-1. In germline, CDR1 is KGHDR, CDR2 SFDVKD. The CDR3 has 17 residues if both end residues are counted.

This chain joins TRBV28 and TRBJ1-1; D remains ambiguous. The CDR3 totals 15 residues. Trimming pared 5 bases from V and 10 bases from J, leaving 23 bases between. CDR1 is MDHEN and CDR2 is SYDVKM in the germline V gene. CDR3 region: CASSLDFGRVNGAFF. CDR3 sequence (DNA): TGTGCCAGCAGTCTTGATTTTGGGAGGGTAAACGGAGCTTTCTTT.

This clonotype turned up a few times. CDR3 in amino acids: CASSYSGGQSEKLFF. CDR3 bases: TGTGCCAGCAGTTATTCGGGAGGACAGAGCGAAAAACTGTTTTTT. V and J are TRBV2 and TRBJ1-4; a weak D match, TRBD1 (6 bases). Looked up from germline, CDR1 is SNHLY and CDR2 is FYNNEI. The V gene lost 5 bases and the J gene lost 8 bases, with 18 bases spanning the gap. There are 15 residues in the CDR3. Combining the CDR3 with reference TRBV2 and TRBJ1-4 gives the whole variable domain EPEVTQTPSHQVTQMGQEVILRCVPISNHLYFYWYRQILGQKVEFLVSFYNNEISEKSEIFDDQFSVERPDGSNFTLKIRSTKLEDSAMYFCASSYSGGQSEKLFFGSGTQLSVL.

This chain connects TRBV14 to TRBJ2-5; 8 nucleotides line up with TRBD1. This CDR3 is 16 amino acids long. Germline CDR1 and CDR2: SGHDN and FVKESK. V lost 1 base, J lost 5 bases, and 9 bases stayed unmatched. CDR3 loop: CASSQGGRGPGETQYF. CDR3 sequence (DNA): TGTGCCAGCAGCCAAGGGGGCAGGGGGCCGGGGGAGACCCAGTACTTC.